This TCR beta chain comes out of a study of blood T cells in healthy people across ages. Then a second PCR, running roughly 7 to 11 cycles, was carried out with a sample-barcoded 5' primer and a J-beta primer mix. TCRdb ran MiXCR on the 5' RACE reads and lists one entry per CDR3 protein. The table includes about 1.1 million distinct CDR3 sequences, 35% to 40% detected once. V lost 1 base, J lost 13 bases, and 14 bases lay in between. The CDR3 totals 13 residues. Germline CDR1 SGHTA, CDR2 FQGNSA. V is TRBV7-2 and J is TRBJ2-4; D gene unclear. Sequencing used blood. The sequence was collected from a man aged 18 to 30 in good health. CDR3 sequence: CASSLVENNEQYF. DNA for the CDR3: TGTGCCAGCAGCTTAGTGGAAAACAATGAGCAGTACTTC.